A selection of T cell receptor beta chains follows, all from one sample in a study of regulatory T cells in long-lasting Graves disease. TCRdb recomputed calls from the multiplex PCR reads with MiXCR, one row per CDR3 protein. In the table there are roughly 440,000 distinct CDR3 sequences, 16% of which are singletons. These data also featured in a second study, about T cells in Graves' hyperthyroidism and ophthalmopathy.

Sequenced here: peripheral blood mononuclear cells (PBMCs), sampled at new diagnosis, from a patient treated with antithyroid drugs. The receptors come from a woman aged 18 to 35 with Graves disease. Each CDR3 is given with its conserved first and last residue. A D gene is named only where the DNA matches it firmly. Expanded clones get a size class; other rows say once, few or many, or leave the size out.

.	TRBD1	TRBV6-1	TRBJ1-3	CASTTTGNSGNTIYF	TGTGCCAGCACCACGACAGGGAACTCTGGAAACACCATATATTTT
many	.	TRBV25-1	TRBJ2-7	CASSDTRRGGSLHEQYF	TGTGCCAGCAGTGACACCCGGAGAGGCGGGTCTCTCCACGAGCAGTACTTC
few	TRBD2	TRBV6-1	TRBJ2-1	CASSEAPGLGGIRVNEQFF	TGTGCCAGCAGTGAAGCTCCGGGACTAGGGGGGATTAGGGTAAATGAGCAGTTCTTC
many	.	TRBV27	TRBJ2-1	CASSLRTVGEQFF	TGTGCCAGCAGTTTAAGGACAGTCGGTGAGCAGTTCTTC
.	TRBD2	TRBV20-1	TRBJ2-1	CSARVGRISYNEQFF	TGCAGTGCCAGAGTCGGGAGGATCTCCTACAATGAGCAGTTCTTC
.	.	TRBV3-1	TRBJ1-1	CASSTRDKNTEAFF	TGTGCCAGCAGTACCCGGGACAAGAACACTGAAGCTTTCTTT
few	.	TRBV30	TRBJ1-4	CASQKDHYEKLFF	TGTGCCTCCCAAAAGGATCACTATGAAAAACTGTTTTTT
many	.	TRBV13	TRBJ1-2	CASSPHPSQGPYGYTF	TGTGCCAGCAGCCCTCATCCATCTCAGGGGCCCTATGGCTACACCTTC
.	.	TRBV3-1	TRBJ2-7	CASSPAAIYEQYF	TGTGCCAGCAGCCCGGCGGCAATCTACGAGCAGTACTTC
.	TRBD2	TRBV2	TRBJ2-1	CASSGTSGSRNEQFF	TGTGCCAGCAGTGGTACTAGCGGGAGTAGGAATGAGCAGTTCTTC
few	TRBD2	TRBV9	TRBJ2-3	CASSPRGTSGRVDTQYF	TGTGCCAGCAGCCCGAGAGGGACTAGCGGGAGAGTGGATACGCAGTATTTT
many	.	TRBV28	TRBJ2-1	CASAGSYNEQFF	TGTGCCAGCGCCGGATCCTACAATGAGCAGTTCTTC
many	.	TRBV6-4	TRBJ2-1	CASSEDAESNEQFF	TGTGCCAGCAGTGAGGATGCAGAGAGCAATGAGCAGTTCTTC
many	TRBD2	TRBV20-1	TRBJ2-1	CSARGTSGSIYEQFF	TGCAGTGCTAGAGGGACTAGCGGGAGTATCTATGAGCAGTTCTTC
few	.	TRBV28	TRBJ1-4	CASSLRQPNEKLFF	TGTGCCAGCAGTTTACGACAGCCTAATGAAAAACTGTTTTTT
many	.	TRBV28	TRBJ1-5	CASSSGQSYQPQHF	TGTGCCAGCAGTTCGGGACAATCGTATCAGCCCCAGCATTTT
few	.	TRBV19	TRBJ2-3	CASSGDWRAIQGAPDTQYF	TGTGCCAGTAGTGGTGACTGGCGGGCAATTCAAGGGGCCCCAGATACGCAGTATTTT
.	.	TRBV4-1	TRBJ2-1	CASSQDGKGGRVRSRNEQFF	TGCGCCAGCAGCCAAGACGGGAAGGGGGGTCGTGTTAGGTCTAGGAATGAGCAGTTCTTC
few	TRBD2	TRBV6-2/TRBV6-3	TRBJ2-2	CASSYAGGYGGELFF	TGTGCCAGCAGTTACGCGGGAGGGTACGGCGGGGAGCTGTTTTTT
.	.	TRBV3-1	TRBJ2-5	CASSTFGLGTYQETQYF	TGTGCCAGCAGCACGTTTGGACTCGGGACCTATCAAGAGACCCAGTACTTC
few	.	TRBV18	TRBJ2-3	CASSSSGTQYF	TGTGCCAGCTCATCGTCAGGTACGCAGTATTTT
many	.	TRBV20-1	TRBJ2-3	CSATRKGTDTQYF	TGCAGTGCTACTAGAAAGGGCACAGATACGCAGTATTTT
many	TRBD1	TRBV30	TRBJ1-2	CAWRGQGVYGYTF	TGTGCCTGGAGGGGACAGGGTGTCTATGGCTACACCTTC
many	.	TRBV6-5	TRBJ2-3	CASSYSIAESTDTQYF	TGTGCCAGCAGTTACTCTATAGCAGAAAGCACAGATACGCAGTATTTT
many	.	TRBV9	TRBJ2-1	CASSAYNYNEQFF	TGTGCCAGCAGCGCTTACAACTACAATGAGCAGTTCTTC
many	TRBD2	TRBV29-1	TRBJ2-1	CSVVSSGSVYEQFF	TGCAGCGTTGTTTCGAGCGGGAGTGTCTATGAGCAGTTCTTC
.	.	TRBV7-9	TRBJ2-6	CASRPSGSELSGANVLTF	TGTGCCAGCAGGCCGTCAGGTAGCGAACTATCTGGGGCCAACGTCCTGACTTTC
many	.	TRBV28	TRBJ2-7	CASSLGRDLNEQYF	TGTGCCAGCAGTTTGGGCAGGGATTTGAACGAGCAGTACTTC
few	TRBD1	TRBV28	TRBJ1-5	CASSLPPGTGPQPQHF	TGTGCCAGCAGTTTACCCCCCGGGACAGGCCCTCAGCCCCAGCATTTT
many	TRBD2	TRBV7-2	TRBJ2-7	CASSLRASGRAFPYEQYF	TGTGCCAGCAGCCTGCGGGCTAGCGGGAGGGCCTTCCCCTACGAGCAGTACTTC
once	TRBD1	TRBV24-1	TRBJ2-2	CATSGGAVTGELFF	TGTGCCACCTCAGGGGGCGCGGTCACCGGGGAGCTGTTTTTT
.	.	TRBV7-9	TRBJ2-5	CASSLVPGPTGETQYF	TGTGCCAGCAGCTTAGTTCCGGGACCCACCGGAGAGACCCAGTACTTC
many	.	TRBV15	TRBJ1-1	CATSQGTQTEAFF	TGTGCCACCAGCCAGGGAACGCAGACTGAAGCTTTCTTT
.	.	TRBV6-2/TRBV6-3	TRBJ2-7	CASATQLYEQYF	TGTGCCAGCGCTACTCAGCTTTACGAGCAGTACTTC
few	TRBD1	TRBV29-1	TRBJ2-5	CSGQGASVFGETQYF	TGCAGCGGACAGGGGGCGTCTGTGTTCGGAGAGACCCAGTACTTC
few	.	TRBV9	TRBJ2-5	CASSVGAALRETQYF	TGTGCCAGCAGCGTAGGAGCAGCTCTAAGGGAGACCCAGTACTTC
many	TRBD2	TRBV11-3	TRBJ2-1	CASGLAGAPYNEQFF	TGTGCCAGCGGCCTAGCGGGGGCCCCCTACAATGAGCAGTTCTTC
.	TRBD2	TRBV19	TRBJ2-1	CASRSGGFPNEQFF	TGTGCCAGTAGAAGCGGGGGCTTCCCCAATGAGCAGTTCTTC
.	.	TRBV7-3	TRBJ1-3	CASSLLGNSGNTIYF	TGTGCCAGCAGCTTATTGGGAAACTCTGGAAACACCATATATTTT
few	TRBD1	TRBV5-6	TRBJ2-1	CASSLDQGAIYNEQFF	TGTGCCAGCAGCCTGGATCAGGGGGCGATCTACAATGAGCAGTTCTTC
many	TRBD2	TRBV6-5	TRBJ2-1	CASSYLSGLSYNEQFF	TGTGCCAGCAGTTATCTTAGCGGGCTCTCCTACAATGAGCAGTTCTTC
.	.	TRBV2	TRBJ1-5	CASSEWRSNQPQHF	TGTGCCAGCAGTGAATGGAGGAGCAATCAGCCCCAGCATTTT
many	.	TRBV18	TRBJ1-2	CASSSIQGDYGYTF	TGTGCCAGCTCGTCGATACAGGGAGACTATGGCTACACCTTC